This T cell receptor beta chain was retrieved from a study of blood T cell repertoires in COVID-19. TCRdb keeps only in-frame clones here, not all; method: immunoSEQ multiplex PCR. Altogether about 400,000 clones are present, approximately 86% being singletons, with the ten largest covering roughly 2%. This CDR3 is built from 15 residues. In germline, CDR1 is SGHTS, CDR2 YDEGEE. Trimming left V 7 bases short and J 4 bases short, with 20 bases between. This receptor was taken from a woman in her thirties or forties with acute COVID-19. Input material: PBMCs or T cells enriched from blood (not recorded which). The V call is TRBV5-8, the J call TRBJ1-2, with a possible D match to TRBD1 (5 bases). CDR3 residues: CASSPGHSHFYGYTF. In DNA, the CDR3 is TGTGCCAGCTCGCCCGGACATAGCCACTTCTATGGCTACACCTTC.